The T cell receptor beta chain described here comes from a study of blood T cell repertoires in COVID-19 (dated by TCRdb to 2018 to 2021). Describing the broader study: Collaborator samples came from the United States, Italy and Spain and covered acute and convalescent phases of COVID-19. The material from the prospective study consisted of cDNA or gDNA derived from T cells, B-cell-depleted T cells, or PBMCs. The dataset comprised deeply sampled blood TCRbeta repertoires from subjects exposed to, actively infected with, or recovered from COVID-19. A freely available public database, intended as a resource for researchers studying the immune response to SARS-CoV-2, is where the repertoires were released. The samples were drawn from two sources: the first 160 participants of the ongoing ImmuneRACE study, and about 1,300 subjects contributed by 6 global collaborators. Sample metadata almost always included a de-identified subject ID, COVID-19 status, age in years and sex. HLA class I and class II types, where available, came from metadata supplied by the sample provider rather than from assay-based typing.

General findings and caveats noted by the study authors: Clinical and demographic metadata were provided uncurated, with the amount varying by source and participant.

The immunoSEQ Assay, a bias-controlled multiplex PCR, was used to amplify TCRbeta CDR3 regions from genomic DNA. As for the original processing: The number of nucleated cells in each sample was estimated from the amplification of reference gene primers within the assay. To quantify the absolute abundance of each unique TCRbeta CDR3 rearrangement, sequence reads were collapsed and filtered. For each sample, productive Simpson clonality was calculated by taking the square root of Simpson's diversity index across productive rearrangements. Not all clones reach the TCRdb copy of this immuneACCESS table, which keeps in-frame sequences only. Checked studies attribute under half of the gap to unresolved V genes and leave the rest unexplained. D and trimming come from the DNA, and the V and J calls and clone size come from that table. This sample has a few hundred thousand clones in its table, and about 85% of those were observed once. Together, the top ten hold approximately 0.94% of the sample.

Based on the germline V gene, the CDR1 and CDR2 sequences are LGHNA and YSLEER. V loses 1 base of germline sequence and J loses 7 bases, and the interval between the two ends is 16 bases. Spanning cysteine to phenylalanine, the CDR3 consists of 15 amino acids. Only the CDR3 DNA is retained, 45 bases long and in frame from the first base. At one collaborating source in Seattle, patients were enrolled during active infection and were followed longitudinally through the course of disease. Each collaborating institution followed its own protocols to collect whole blood in K2EDTA tubes. For TCRbeta analysis, collaborator samples were shipped as frozen whole blood, as isolated PBMCs, or as DNA extracted from either sample type. Worth noting for this clone: What antigen it recognizes has not been identified. No base quality values were provided; no much bigger clone lies one nucleotide off.

This receptor chain uses TRBV4-3 and TRBJ1-2; TRBD1 is a possible D gene, resting on 5 matching bases. The sequence came from a human donor with COVID-19, enrolled during active disease. The donor label of this sample is uncertain. Source material: peripheral blood. The CDR3 here reads CASSQVSGGRVGYTF. The DNA reads TGCGCCAGCAGCCAAGTGAGCGGGGGGAGGGTTGGCTACACCTTC.